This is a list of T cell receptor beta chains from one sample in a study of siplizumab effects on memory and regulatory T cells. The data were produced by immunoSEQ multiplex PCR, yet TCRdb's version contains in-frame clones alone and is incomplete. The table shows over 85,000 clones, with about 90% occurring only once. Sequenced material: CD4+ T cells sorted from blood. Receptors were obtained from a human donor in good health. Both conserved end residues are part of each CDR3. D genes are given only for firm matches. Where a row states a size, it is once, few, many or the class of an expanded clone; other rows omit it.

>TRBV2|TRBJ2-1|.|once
TGTGCCAGCAGTGATTTCAATGAGCAGTTCTTC
CASSDFNEQFF
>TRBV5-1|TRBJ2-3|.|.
TGCGCCAGCAAGGTCTCCTCTAGCACAGATACGCAGTATTTT
CASKVSSSTDTQYF
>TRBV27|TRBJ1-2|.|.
TGTGCCAGCAGTTTAAGGCCAAACTATGGCTACACCTTC
CASSLRPNYGYTF
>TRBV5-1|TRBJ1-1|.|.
TGCGCCAGCGTGCCCCTACAGGGAAACACTGAAGCTTTCTTT
CASVPLQGNTEAFF
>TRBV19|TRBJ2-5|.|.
TGTGCCAGTAGTCCACCGACACGATCCCTGGAGACCCAGTACTTC
CASSPPTRSLETQYF
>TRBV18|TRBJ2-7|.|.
TGTGCCAGCTCACCTCAAGCGCCGAAATCCTACGAGCAGTACTTC
CASSPQAPKSYEQYF
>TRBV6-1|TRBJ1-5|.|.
TGTGCCAGCAATGTGGAGCCCTATCAGCCCCAGCATTTT
CASNVEPYQPQHF
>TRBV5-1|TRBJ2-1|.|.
TGCGCCAGCAGCTTGGGGGGGCCCGATGAGCAGTTCTTC
CASSLGGPDEQFF
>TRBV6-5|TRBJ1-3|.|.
TGTGCCAGCAGTTACTCAACCGTCTCTGGAAACACCATATATTTT
CASSYSTVSGNTIYF
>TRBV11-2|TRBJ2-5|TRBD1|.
TGTGCCAGCAGTACCTACAGGGGGCGCGTAGTGGAGACCCAGTACTTC
CASSTYRGRVVETQYF
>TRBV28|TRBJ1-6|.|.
TGTGCCAGCAGTTATAGACAGGCCATAGCACCCCTCCACTTT
CASSYRQAIAPLHF
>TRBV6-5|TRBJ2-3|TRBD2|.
TGTGCCAGCAGTTACGAGGCGGGAGGCCCAGATACGCAGTATTTT
CASSYEAGGPDTQYF
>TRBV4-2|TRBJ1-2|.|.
TGTGCCAGCAGCCAAGATTACGGTGATAACTATGGCTACACCTTC
CASSQDYGDNYGYTF
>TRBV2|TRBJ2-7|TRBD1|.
TGTGCCAGCGGGCAGGGACAGGGTAGTGCCTACGAGCAGTACTTC
CASGQGQGSAYEQYF
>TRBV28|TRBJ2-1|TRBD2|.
TGTGCCAGCAAGCCCCCTTTCGGGGGGAGGGGTGGCAATGAGCAGTTCTTC
CASKPPFGGRGGNEQFF
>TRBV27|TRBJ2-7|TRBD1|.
TGTGCCAGCAGTTTACGGATCACAGGGGGGTACACGCAGTACTTC
CASSLRITGGYTQYF
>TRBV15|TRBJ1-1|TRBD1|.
TGTGCCACCAGCAGAGATGATGGGTTAGGCAGGGGGATCACTGAAGCTTTCTTT
CATSRDDGLGRGITEAFF
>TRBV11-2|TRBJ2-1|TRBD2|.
TGTGCCAGCAGCTTTTTGACCGGGACTAGCGGCGTTGAGCAGTTCTTC
CASSFLTGTSGVEQFF
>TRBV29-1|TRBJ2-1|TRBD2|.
TGCAGCGTTACCAGCGGGAGTAACTGGTATGAGCAGTTCTTC
CSVTSGSNWYEQFF
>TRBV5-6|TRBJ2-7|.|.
TGTGCCAGCAGCCCCTCTGTGGTGGAGCAGTACTTC
CASSPSVVEQYF
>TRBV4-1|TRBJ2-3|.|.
TGCGCCAGCAGCCAAGGGAGAAGAACAGATACGCAGTATTTT
CASSQGRRTDTQYF
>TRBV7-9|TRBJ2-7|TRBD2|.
TGTGCCAGCACCGGCGGGAGCTCCTACGAGCAGTACTTC
CASTGGSSYEQYF
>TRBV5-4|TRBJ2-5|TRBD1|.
TGTGCCAGCAGCTTAACAGGGGATGGGACCCAGTACTTC
CASSLTGDGTQYF
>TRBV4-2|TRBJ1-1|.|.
TGTGCCAGCAGCAAAAGCAGGCAATTGGGCACTGAAGCTTTCTTT
CASSKSRQLGTEAFF
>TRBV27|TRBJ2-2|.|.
TGTGCCAGCAGTTCCTATGGACCCCAAGGGGGGCGCACCGGGGAGCTGTTTTTT
CASSSYGPQGGRTGELFF
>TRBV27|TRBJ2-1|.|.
TGTGCCAGCAGTTCCCTAGGGTCCGGGAGCGCCCAACGGGAGCAGTTCTTC
CASSSLGSGSAQREQFF
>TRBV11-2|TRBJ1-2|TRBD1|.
TGTGCCAGCAGCTTAGGGGGGGGACAGTTCTATGGCTACACCTTC
CASSLGGGQFYGYTF
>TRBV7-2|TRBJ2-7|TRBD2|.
TGTGCCAGCAGCTCTCAGACTAGCGGGATAAGGAACGAGCAGTACTTC
CASSSQTSGIRNEQYF
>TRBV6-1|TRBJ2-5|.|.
TGTGCCAGCAGTGAACACCGAGGGACCCAGTACTTC
CASSEHRGTQYF
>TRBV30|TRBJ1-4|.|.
TGTGCCTGTGGACACCTTACCGAAAAACTGTTTTTT
CACGHLTEKLFF
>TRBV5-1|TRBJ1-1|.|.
TGCGCCAGCAGCTTGCAGGGGCTCAGTAACACTGAAGCTTTCTTT
CASSLQGLSNTEAFF
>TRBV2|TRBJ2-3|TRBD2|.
TGTGCCAGCAGCCGAGGGAGCGGGAGTTTCGCAGATACGCAGTATTTT
CASSRGSGSFADTQYF
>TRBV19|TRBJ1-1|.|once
TGTGCCAGTGGAAGGTCAATCATTGGCGCTGAAGCTTTCTTT
CASGRSIIGAEAFF
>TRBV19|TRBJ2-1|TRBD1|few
TGTGCCAGTAGTATGGGGGACAGGTCTGATGAGCAGTTCTTC
CASSMGDRSDEQFF
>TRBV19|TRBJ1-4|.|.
TGTGCCAGTAGTAGCCACGGGGGAGCTAATGAAAAACTGTTTTTT
CASSSHGGANEKLFF
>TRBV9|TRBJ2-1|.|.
TGTGCCAGCAGCGTAGGTAGCGGCTACTACGATGAGCAGTTCTTC
CASSVGSGYYDEQFF
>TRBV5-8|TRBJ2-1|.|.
TGTGCCAGCAGCGCCTACAATGAGCAGTTCTTC
CASSAYNEQFF
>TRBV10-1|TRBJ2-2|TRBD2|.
TGCGCCAGCAGTGTGTCAAGAAGCGGGAAAAGGACCGGGGAGCTGTTTTTT
CASSVSRSGKRTGELFF
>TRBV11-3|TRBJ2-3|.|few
TGTGCCAGCAGCAAAGGACCAGGCACAGATACGCAGTATTTT
CASSKGPGTDTQYF
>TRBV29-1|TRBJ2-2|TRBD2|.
TGCAGCGTTGGATTAGCGGGAGCTGACGGGGAGCTGTTTTTT
CSVGLAGADGELFF
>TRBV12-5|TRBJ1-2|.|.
TGTGCTAGGCTCAACAAAACCTCACGGGGCAATACTGACAGGCCAAACTATGGCTACACCTTC
CARLNKTSRGNTDRPNYGYTF
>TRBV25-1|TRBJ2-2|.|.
TGTGCCAGCAGTCGGACCCTCGGGAGAGGTACCGGGGAGCTGTTTTTT
CASSRTLGRGTGELFF
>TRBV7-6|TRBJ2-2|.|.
TGTGCCAGCAGCGTTAGCGGAACGAACACCGGGGAGCTGTTTTTT
CASSVSGTNTGELFF
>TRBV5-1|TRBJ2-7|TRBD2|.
TGCGCCAGCAGCTTGGTAGGTCCGGGACTAAGGACTAGCGGGAGTTACACCTACGAGCAGTACTTC
CASSLVGPGLRTSGSYTYEQYF
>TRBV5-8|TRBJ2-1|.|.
TGTGCCAGCAGCTTGCGTGGGAGAACTAGTGAGCAGTTCTTC
CASSLRGRTSEQFF
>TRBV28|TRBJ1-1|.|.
TGTGCCAGTTTTTCCGGGGGACCCTGGAACACTGAAGCTTTCTTT
CASFSGGPWNTEAFF
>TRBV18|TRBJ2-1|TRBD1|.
TGTGCCAGCTCACCGGGACAGGGGTCAAGGGAGCAGTTCTTC
CASSPGQGSREQFF
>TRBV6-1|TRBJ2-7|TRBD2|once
TGTGCCAGCAGTGGAAGGACTAGCGACTCCTACGAGCAGTACTTC
CASSGRTSDSYEQYF
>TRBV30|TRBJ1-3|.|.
TGTGCCTGGAGTGTTTGGGGGCGCTCTGGAAACACCATATATTTT
CAWSVWGRSGNTIYF
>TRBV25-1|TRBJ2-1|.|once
TGTGCCAGCAGTGGGGGGGCATATTACAATGAGCAGTTCTTC
CASSGGAYYNEQFF
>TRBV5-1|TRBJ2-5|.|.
TGCGCCAGCAGTAATGCGAGGGAGACCCAGTACTTC
CASSNARETQYF